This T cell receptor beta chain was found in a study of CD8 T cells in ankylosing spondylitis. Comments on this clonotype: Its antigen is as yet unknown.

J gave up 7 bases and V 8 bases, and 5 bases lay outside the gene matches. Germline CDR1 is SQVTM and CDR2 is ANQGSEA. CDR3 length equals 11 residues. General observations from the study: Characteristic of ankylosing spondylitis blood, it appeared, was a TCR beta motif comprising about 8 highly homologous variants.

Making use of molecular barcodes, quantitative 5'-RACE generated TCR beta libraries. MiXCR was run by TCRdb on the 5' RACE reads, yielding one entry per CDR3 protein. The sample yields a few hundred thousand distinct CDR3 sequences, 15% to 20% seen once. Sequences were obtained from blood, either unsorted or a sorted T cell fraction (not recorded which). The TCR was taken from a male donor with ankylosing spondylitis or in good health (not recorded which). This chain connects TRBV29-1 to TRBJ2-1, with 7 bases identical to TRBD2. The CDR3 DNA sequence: TGCAGCTCAGACGGGGGGAATGAGCAGTTCTTC. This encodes CSSDGGNEQFF.